Below, one T cell receptor (beta chain) is given with its context. What it binds is not known. This sample is part of a study of radiotherapy plus CTLA-4 blockade in lung cancer. About the study: Of the patients, roughly 20% showed objective responses and roughly 30% attained disease control. Study findings and constraints: Tumor-derived TCR clones expanded in blood after radiotherapy plus ipilimumab.

Trimming pared 7 bases from V and 0 bases from J, leaving 7 bases between. The CDR3 sequence is 13 residues long. Germline V gene sequence: CDR1 GTSNPN, CDR2 SVGIG (reference sequence). Libraries were prepared by immunoSEQ multiplex PCR; TCRdb keeps only in-frame clonotypes and omits some of them. The table has roughly 55,000 clones, approximately 68% seen once. The sequence came from a human donor with non-small cell lung cancer whose response to radiotherapy plus ipilimumab could not be evaluated. The chain combines TRBV30 with TRBJ2-6; D is ambiguous. The input for sequencing was peripheral blood, taken from a patient treated with radiotherapy plus ipilimumab. This chain's CDR3 is CAYTDSGANVLTF. DNA for the CDR3: TGTGCCTATACAGACTCTGGGGCCAACGTCCTGACTTTC.